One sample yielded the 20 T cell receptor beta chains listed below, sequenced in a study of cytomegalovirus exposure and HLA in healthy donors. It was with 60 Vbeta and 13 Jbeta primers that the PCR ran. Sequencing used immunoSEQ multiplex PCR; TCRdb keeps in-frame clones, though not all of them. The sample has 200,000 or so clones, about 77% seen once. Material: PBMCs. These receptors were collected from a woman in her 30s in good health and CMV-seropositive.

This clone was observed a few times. Here the CDR3 DNA reads TGTGCCAGCACCATGACAAAAGATGCCATGTGGGCTTTCTTT. This codes for CASTMTKDAMWAFF. V gene TRBV13 combines with J gene TRBJ1-1; the D is unclear. CDR1 is PRHDT, CDR2 FYEKMQ, per germline (reference sequence). The CDR3 runs to 14 residues. The V gene lost 7 bases and the J gene lost 11 bases, with 23 bases spanning the gap.

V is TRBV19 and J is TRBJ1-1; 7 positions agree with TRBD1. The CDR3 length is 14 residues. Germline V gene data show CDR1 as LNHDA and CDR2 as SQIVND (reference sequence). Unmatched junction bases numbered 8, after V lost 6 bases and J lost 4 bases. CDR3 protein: CASSSDRVGTEAFF. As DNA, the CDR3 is TGTGCCAGTAGCAGCGACAGGGTAGGCACTGAAGCTTTCTTT.

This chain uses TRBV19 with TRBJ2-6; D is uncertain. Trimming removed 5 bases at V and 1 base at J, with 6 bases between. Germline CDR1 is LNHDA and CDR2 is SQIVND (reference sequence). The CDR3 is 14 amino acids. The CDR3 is CASSETSGANVLTF. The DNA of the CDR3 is TGTGCCAGTAGTGAAACTTCTGGGGCCAACGTCCTGACTTTC. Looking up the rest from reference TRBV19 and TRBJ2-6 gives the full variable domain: DGGITQSPKYLFRKEGQNVTLSCEQNLNHDAMYWYRQDPGQGLRLIYYSQIVNDFQKGDIAEGYSVSREKKESFPLTVTSAQKNPTAFYLCASSETSGANVLTFGAGSRLTVL.

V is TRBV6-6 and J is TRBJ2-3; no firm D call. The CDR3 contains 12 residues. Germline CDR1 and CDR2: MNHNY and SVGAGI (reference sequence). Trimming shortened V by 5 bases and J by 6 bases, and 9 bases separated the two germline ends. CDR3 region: CASSGQLDTQYF. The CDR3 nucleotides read TGTGCCAGCAGTGGGCAGTTGGATACGCAGTATTTT.

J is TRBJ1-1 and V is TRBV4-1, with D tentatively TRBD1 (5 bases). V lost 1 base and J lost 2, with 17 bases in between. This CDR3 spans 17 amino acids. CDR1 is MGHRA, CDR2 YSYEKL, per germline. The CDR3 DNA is TGCGCCAGCAGCCAAGCGGCCTCGACAGATATCAACACTGAAGCTTTCTTT. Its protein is CASSQAASTDINTEAFF.

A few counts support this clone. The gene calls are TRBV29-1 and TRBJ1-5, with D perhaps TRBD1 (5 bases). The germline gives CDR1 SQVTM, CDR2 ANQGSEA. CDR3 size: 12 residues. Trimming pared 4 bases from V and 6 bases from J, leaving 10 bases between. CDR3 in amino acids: CSVGRGSQPQHF. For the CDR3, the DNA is TGCAGCGTTGGTCGGGGGAGTCAGCCCCAGCATTTT.

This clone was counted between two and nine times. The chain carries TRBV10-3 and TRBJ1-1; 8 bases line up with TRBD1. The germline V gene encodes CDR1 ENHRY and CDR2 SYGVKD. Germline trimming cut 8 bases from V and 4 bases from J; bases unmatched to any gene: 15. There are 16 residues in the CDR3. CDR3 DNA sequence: TGTGCCATCGGGACCGGGACAGGAGGAGGTGCCACTGAAGCTTTCTTT. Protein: CAIGTGTGGGATEAFF.

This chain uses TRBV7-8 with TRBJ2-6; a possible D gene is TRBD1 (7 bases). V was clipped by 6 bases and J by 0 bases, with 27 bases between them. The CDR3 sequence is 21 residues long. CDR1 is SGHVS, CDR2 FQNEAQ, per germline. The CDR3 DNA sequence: TGTGCCAGCAGAGACCCAGGGGGGCCGCATATTGTGAGCTCTGGGGCCAACGTCCTGACTTTC. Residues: CASRDPGGPHIVSSGANVLTF. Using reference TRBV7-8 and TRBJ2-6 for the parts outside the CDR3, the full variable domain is GAGVSQSPRYKVAKRGQDVALRCDPISGHVSLFWYQQALGQGPEFLTYFQNEAQLDKSGLPSDRFFAERPEGSVSTLKIQRTQQEDSAVYLCASRDPGGPHIVSSGANVLTFGAGSRLTVL.

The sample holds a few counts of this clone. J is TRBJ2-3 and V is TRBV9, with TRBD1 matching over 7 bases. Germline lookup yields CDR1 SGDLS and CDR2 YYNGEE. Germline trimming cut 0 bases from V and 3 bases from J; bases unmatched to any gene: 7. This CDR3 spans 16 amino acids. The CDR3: CASSVATRGPTDTQYF. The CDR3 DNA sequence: TGTGCCAGCAGCGTAGCTACAAGGGGGCCTACAGATACGCAGTATTTT.

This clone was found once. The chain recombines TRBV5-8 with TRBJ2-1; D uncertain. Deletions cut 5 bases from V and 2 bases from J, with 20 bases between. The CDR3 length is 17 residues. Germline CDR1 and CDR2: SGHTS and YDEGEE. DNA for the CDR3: TGTGCCAGCAGATTTAATGATGCTAGAAGGACCTACAATGAGCAGTTCTTC. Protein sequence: CASRFNDARRTYNEQFF.

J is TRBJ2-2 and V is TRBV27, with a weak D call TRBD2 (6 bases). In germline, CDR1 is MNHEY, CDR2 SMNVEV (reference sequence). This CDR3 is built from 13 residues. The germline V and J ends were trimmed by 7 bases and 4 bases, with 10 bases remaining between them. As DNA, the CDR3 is TGTGCCAGCATGGCGGGAACCACCGGGGAGCTGTTTTTT. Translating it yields CASMAGTTGELFF.

This chain's CDR3 is CASTETSGVHEQYF. DNA of the CDR3: TGCGCCAGCACAGAGACTAGCGGAGTTCACGAGCAGTACTTC. The chain combines TRBV10-2 with TRBJ2-7; TRBD2 matches 9 bases. This CDR3 contains 14 residues. Germline trimming cut 7 bases from V and 5 bases from J; bases unmatched to any gene: 9. CDR1 and CDR2 from the germline V gene are WSHSY and SAAADI.

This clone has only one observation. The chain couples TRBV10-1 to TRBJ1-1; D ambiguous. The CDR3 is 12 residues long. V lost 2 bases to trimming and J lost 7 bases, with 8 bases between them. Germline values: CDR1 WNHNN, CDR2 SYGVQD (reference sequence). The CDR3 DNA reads TGCGCCAGCAGTGAGAGCCTAAATGAAGCTTTCTTT. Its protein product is CASSESLNEAFF.

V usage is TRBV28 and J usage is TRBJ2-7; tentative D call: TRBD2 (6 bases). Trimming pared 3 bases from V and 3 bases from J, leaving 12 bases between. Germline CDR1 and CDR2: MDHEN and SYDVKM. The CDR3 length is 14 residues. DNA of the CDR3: TGTGCCAGCAGTTTGGGGCTAGCGTACTACGAGCAGTACTTC. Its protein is CASSLGLAYYEQYF.

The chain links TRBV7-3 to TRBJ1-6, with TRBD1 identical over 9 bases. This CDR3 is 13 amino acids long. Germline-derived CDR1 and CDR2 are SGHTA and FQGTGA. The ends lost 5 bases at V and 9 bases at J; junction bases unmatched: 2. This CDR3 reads CASSATGGSPLHF. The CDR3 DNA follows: TGTGCCAGCAGCGCGACAGGGGGTTCACCCCTCCACTTT.

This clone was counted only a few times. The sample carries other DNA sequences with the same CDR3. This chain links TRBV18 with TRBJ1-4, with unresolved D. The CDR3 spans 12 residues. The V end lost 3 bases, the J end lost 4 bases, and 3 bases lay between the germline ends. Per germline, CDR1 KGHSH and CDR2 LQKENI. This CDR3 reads CASSPNNEKLFF. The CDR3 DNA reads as TGTGCCAGCTCACCCAATAATGAAAAACTGTTTTTT.

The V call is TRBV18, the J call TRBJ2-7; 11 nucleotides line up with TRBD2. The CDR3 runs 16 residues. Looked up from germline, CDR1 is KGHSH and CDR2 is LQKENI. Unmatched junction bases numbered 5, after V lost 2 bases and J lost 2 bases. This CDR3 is CASSPFSGRAPYEQYF. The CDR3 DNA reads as TGTGCCAGCTCACCATTTAGCGGGAGGGCCCCCTACGAGCAGTACTTC.

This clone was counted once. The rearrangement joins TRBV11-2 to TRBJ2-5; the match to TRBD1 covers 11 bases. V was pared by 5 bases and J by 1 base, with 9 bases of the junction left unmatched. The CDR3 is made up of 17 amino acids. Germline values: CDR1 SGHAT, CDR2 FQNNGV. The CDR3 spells CASSPRDRGTGQETQYF. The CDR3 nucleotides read TGTGCCAGCAGCCCAAGGGACAGGGGGACGGGCCAAGAGACCCAGTACTTC.

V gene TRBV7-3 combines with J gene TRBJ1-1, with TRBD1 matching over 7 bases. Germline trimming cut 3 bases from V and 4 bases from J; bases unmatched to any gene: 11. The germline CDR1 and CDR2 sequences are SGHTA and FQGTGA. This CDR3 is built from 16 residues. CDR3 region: CASSLDRSKSTTEAFF. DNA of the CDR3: TGTGCCAGCAGCTTGGACAGGAGCAAGAGTACCACTGAAGCTTTCTTT.

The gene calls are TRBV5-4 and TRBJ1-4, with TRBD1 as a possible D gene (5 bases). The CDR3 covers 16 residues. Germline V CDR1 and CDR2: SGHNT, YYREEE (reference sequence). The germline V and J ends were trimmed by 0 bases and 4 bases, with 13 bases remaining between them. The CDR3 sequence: CASSLEPGRNNEKLFF. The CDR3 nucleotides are TGTGCCAGCAGCTTGGAACCAGGGAGGAATAATGAAAAACTGTTTTTT.